These 4 T cell receptor beta chains share one sample of origin, sequenced in a study of preoperative IRX-2 immunotherapy in early breast cancer. TCRdb's copy holds only in-frame clones and misses some; the assay was immunoSEQ multiplex PCR. The sample holds about 98,000 clones, 70% to 90% seen once. Treatment noted: preoperative locoregional IRX-2 cytokine immunotherapy. The sample here was tumor tissue, taken after IRX-2 immunotherapy. These receptors all come from a human donor with breast cancer.

This sequence joins TRBV7-4 and TRBJ2-1; 9 positions match TRBD2. This CDR3 spans 13 amino acids. The V gene end was trimmed by 4 bases and the J gene end by 7 bases; junction bases not matched to a gene: 2. Germline CDR1 SGHVT, CDR2 SQSDAQ. Written as DNA, the CDR3 is TGTGCCAGCAGCTATAGCGGGGGTAATGAGCAGTTCTTC. Translating it yields CASSYSGGNEQFF. The full variable domain, in which reference TRBV7-4 and TRBJ2-1 provide the parts outside the CDR3, is GAGVSQSPRYKVAKRGRDVALRCDSISGHVTLYWYRQTLGQGSEVLTYSQSDAQRDKSGRPSGRFSAERPERSVSTLKIQRTEQGDSAVYLCASSYSGGNEQFFGPGTRLTVL.

CDR3 DNA: TGTGCTAGTGGCTCCCCCGACAGGGCCCCTAATGAAAAACTGTTTTTT. It is translated as CASGSPDRAPNEKLFF. The genes are TRBV12-5 and TRBJ1-4; 7 bases align to TRBD1. The V segment lost 6 bases and the J segment 3 bases; nucleotides outside the gene matches: 10. The CDR3 totals 16 residues. CDR1 is LGHNT and CDR2 is FRNRAP in the germline V gene.

The CDR3 sequence is CASSPRANTEAFF. CDR3 DNA: TGTGCCAGCAGCCCCCGGGCCAACACTGAAGCTTTCTTT. The chain recombines TRBV28 with TRBJ1-1; no clear D gene. The V gene's germline CDR1 is MDHEN and CDR2 SYDVKM. The CDR3 runs to 13 residues. Trimming removed 6 bases from V and 2 bases from J, with 10 bases in between. Using reference TRBV28 and TRBJ1-1 for the parts outside the CDR3, the full variable domain is DVKVTQSSRYLVKRTGEKVFLECVQDMDHENMFWYRQDPGLGLRLIYFSYDVKMKEKGDIPEGYSVSREKKERFSLILESASTNQTSMYLCASSPRANTEAFFGQGTRLTVV.

The V and J genes are TRBV6-8 and TRBJ2-6, with 11 bases lining up with TRBD2. Losses at the gene ends were 5 bases for V and 2 bases for J; bases not matched to a gene: 5. The V gene's germline CDR1 is MNHGY and CDR2 SAAAGT. The CDR3 runs 17 residues. The CDR3 here is CASSAETSGAGANVLTF. CDR3 DNA sequence: TGTGCCAGCAGTGCGGAGACTAGCGGGGCTGGGGCCAACGTCCTGACTTTC.